A single sample is the source of the 20 T cell receptor beta chains below, sequenced in a study of blood T cells in healthy people across ages. Next came a second PCR, run for about 7 to 12 cycles, which used a sample-barcoded 5' primer along with a J-beta primer mix. A single record per CDR3 protein comes from TCRdb applying MiXCR to the 5' RACE reads. The data contain about 810,000 distinct CDR3 sequences, 30% to 45% of them singletons. Input material: blood. The receptors come from a man between 18 and 35 years old in good health.

In its sample, this clonotype was seen many times. V and J are TRBV6-4 and TRBJ2-1, with 8 positions matching TRBD1. Germline CDR1 is MRHNA and CDR2 is SNTAGT. The ends lost 5 bases at V and 9 bases at J; junction bases unmatched: 9. This CDR3 comprises 14 residues. CDR3 DNA sequence: TGTGCCAGCAGTCCCGACAGGGGTAGTAGTGAGCAGTTCTTC. This translates into CASSPDRGSSEQFF.

This rearrangement joins TRBV6-6 to TRBJ1-5; D call uncertain. V shed 2 bases and J shed 4 bases, with 9 bases lying between them. CDR1 is MNHNY and CDR2 is SVGAGI in the germline V gene (reference sequence). The CDR3 has 14 residues. CDR3 region: CASSYQNLNQPQHF. The CDR3 nucleotides are TGTGCCAGCAGTTACCAGAATTTGAATCAGCCCCAGCATTTT.

V and J are TRBV20-1 and TRBJ2-1; D gene unclear. Trimming stripped 0 bases from V and 6 bases from J, with 21 bases between. This CDR3 contains 17 residues. CDR1 is DFQATT and CDR2 is SNEGSKA in the germline V gene (reference sequence). DNA for the CDR3: TGCAGTGCTAGAGAGGTCTCATCCCCTGTTGCAGGCAATGAGCAGTTCTTC. It translates to CSAREVSSPVAGNEQFF.

This clonotype was found a few times. The chain uses TRBV28 and TRBJ1-5; D uncertain. V shed 5 bases and J shed 4 bases, with 9 bases lying between them. From germline, CDR1 is MDHEN and CDR2 SYDVKM. This CDR3 contains 13 residues. The DNA for the CDR3 is TGTGCCAGCAGTCCTAACCCAAATCAGCCCCAGCATTTT. Amino acids: CASSPNPNQPQHF.

This chain uses TRBV4-2 with TRBJ2-1, with TRBD2 matching 7 bases. V trimming: 0 bases; J trimming: 3 bases; junction bases outside the gene matches: 2. CDR1 is LGHNA and CDR2 is YNFKEQ in the germline V gene. CDR3 length: 15 amino acids. CDR3 in DNA: TGTGCCAGCAGCCAAGAGTGGGGGGGCTACAATGAGCAGTTCTTC. This gives the protein CASSQEWGGYNEQFF.

The chain carries TRBV7-9 and TRBJ1-6, with D perhaps TRBD1 (5 bases). The V gene's germline CDR1 is SEHNR and CDR2 FQNEAQ (reference sequence). The CDR3 length is 14 residues. Trimming took off 2 bases at V and 11 bases at J, with 13 bases between the two ends. This CDR3 reads CASSLLVQGTPLHF. Written as DNA, the CDR3 is TGTGCCAGCAGCTTACTCGTCCAGGGAACACCCCTCCACTTT.

Regarding this clonotype: A much larger clone lies one base from this, so it may be a read error. J is TRBJ2-3 and V is TRBV12-3 or TRBV12-4; D gene uncertain. CDR3 length: 13 amino acids. In nucleotides, the CDR3 is TGTGCCAGCAGTTTTTTCCTCACAGATGCGCAGTATTTT. Amino acids: CASSFFLTDAQYF.

J is TRBJ2-7 and V is TRBV4-2, with D perhaps matching TRBD1 or TRBD2 (5 bases each). V was shortened by 0 bases and J by 0 bases, with 9 bases between the two germline ends. The CDR3 consists of 15 residues. Germline-derived CDR1 and CDR2 are LGHNA and YNFKEQ. The CDR3: CASSQEEGSSYEQYF. The CDR3 DNA follows: TGTGCCAGCAGCCAAGAAGAGGGGAGCTCCTACGAGCAGTACTTC.

This clonotype has only a few counts. V gene TRBV6-2 or TRBV6-3 combines with J gene TRBJ2-1; D might be TRBD2 (5 bases). The CDR3 loop spans 13 amino acids. Germline lookup yields CDR1 MNHEY and CDR2 SVGEGT. The V and J ends lost 6 bases and 5 bases respectively, with 11 bases between them. CDR3: CASSRRIDNEQFF. DNA of the CDR3: TGTGCCAGCAGCAGGAGGATAGACAATGAGCAGTTCTTC.

Points on this clonotype: A junction end diverges from the germline sequence, so it may reflect a read error. The chain recombines TRBV12-3 or TRBV12-4 with TRBJ2-1; D might be TRBD1 (5 bases). CDR3 length: 11 amino acids. In nucleotides, the CDR3 is TGTGCCGGCAGTTGGGGCAGTGAGCAGTTCTTC. The encoded protein is CAGSWGSEQFF.

A word on this clonotype: It may be a read error: a sequence one base away is much more abundant. The V and J genes are TRBV12-3 or TRBV12-4 and TRBJ2-3, with 7 bases identical to TRBD1. The CDR3 spans 15 residues. V was pared by 5 bases and J by 6 bases, with 11 bases of the junction left unmatched. The CDR3 reads CASSRQGADRDTQYF. CDR3 DNA: TGTGCCAGCAGTCGACAGGGTGCGGACCGGGATACGCAGTATTTT.

The chain couples TRBV5-1 to TRBJ1-1; D call uncertain. The CDR3 consists of 13 residues. Trimming shortened V by 7 bases and J by 1 base, and 11 bases separated the two germline ends. Germline V CDR1 and CDR2: SGHRS, YFSETQ. The CDR3 nucleotides read TGCGCCAGCTCGATGCAGCCGAACACTGAAGCTTTCTTT. It codes for CASSMQPNTEAFF. The full variable domain, completed using reference TRBV5-1 and TRBJ1-1, is KAGVTQTPRYLIKTRGQQVTLSCSPISGHRSVSWYQQTPGQGLQFLFEYFSETQRNKGNFPGRFSGRQFSNSRSEMNVSTLELGDSALYLCASSMQPNTEAFFGQGTRLTVV.

This clonotype came up once. The chain combines TRBV4-1 with TRBJ2-5; D ambiguous. With the DNA end fitting TRBJ2-7 better, the J assignment may be wrong. There are 13 residues in the CDR3. Germline lookup yields CDR1 MGHRA and CDR2 YSYEKL. The CDR3 sequence: CASSLPGRYEQYF. The CDR3 DNA sequence: TGCGCCAGCAGCCTGCCAGGAAGGTACGAGCAGTACTTC.

The rearrangement joins TRBV7-2 to TRBJ2-7; perhaps D is TRBD1 or TRBD2 (5 bases each). Germline V gene sequence: CDR1 SGHTA, CDR2 FQGNSA. Trimming pared 0 bases from V and 0 bases from J, leaving 15 bases between. There are 17 residues in the CDR3. DNA of the CDR3: TGTGCCAGCAGCTTAGCGCTAGGTGGGACCAACTCCTACGAGCAGTACTTC. Translating gives CASSLALGGTNSYEQYF.

Details on this clonotype: This clone may be a read error of a much larger clone one base away. The chain carries TRBV7-9 and TRBJ1-2; D unclear. The CDR3 runs 18 residues. Germline-derived CDR1 and CDR2 are SEHNR and FQNEAQ (reference sequence). This CDR3 reads CAGSSQGIYSLAGYGYTF. For the CDR3, the DNA is TGTGCCGGCAGCTCCCAAGGAATCTACTCTCTGGCCGGCTATGGCTACACCTTC.

The chain joins TRBV6-6 to TRBJ2-1; TRBD2 aligns across 11 bases. The CDR3 covers 17 residues. V trimming: 0 bases; J trimming: 4 bases; junction bases outside the gene matches: 5. The V gene's germline CDR1 is MNHNY and CDR2 SVGAGI (reference sequence). CDR3 DNA sequence: TGTGCCAGCAGTTACTCGCCGACTAGCGGGATTTACAATGAGCAGTTCTTC. Translated, it gives CASSYSPTSGIYNEQFF.

This clonotype was detected many times. This sequence joins TRBV12-3 or TRBV12-4 and TRBJ2-1; TRBD2 might be the D (7 bases). Trimming shortened V by 0 bases and J by 8 bases, and 11 bases separated the two germline ends. The CDR3 length is 14 residues. The CDR3 protein is CASSLAGGLHEQFF. The CDR3 nucleotides read TGTGCCAGCAGTTTAGCGGGGGGGCTTCATGAGCAGTTCTTC.

In this sample, this clonotype turned up a few times. CDR3 coding DNA: TGCAGTGCTAGTCTCGGACAGCTTAATGAAAAACTGTTTTTT. This sequence encodes CSASLGQLNEKLFF. The J gene is TRBJ1-4, the V gene TRBV20-1, with D possibly being TRBD1 (6 bases). V shed 3 bases and J shed 4 bases, with 12 bases lying between them. From germline, CDR1 is DFQATT and CDR2 SNEGSKA (reference sequence). The CDR3 consists of 14 residues.

V and J are TRBV5-1 and TRBJ2-3, with D uncertain. Trimming took 2 bases from V and 0 from J, leaving 16 bases between them. This CDR3 region has 17 residues. CDR1 SGHRS and CDR2 YFSETQ come from the germline V gene. This CDR3 reads CASSFEAYPTSTDTQYF. In DNA, the CDR3 is TGCGCCAGCAGCTTCGAGGCCTACCCAACTAGCACAGATACGCAGTATTTT.

The chain couples TRBV6-5 to TRBJ2-5, with D unresolved. The V end was cut by 6 bases, the J end by 5 bases, with 19 bases between. Germline V gene sequence: CDR1 MNHEY, CDR2 SVGAGI. This CDR3 spans 15 amino acids. The CDR3 here is CASSPSSGTGETQYF. The CDR3 bases are TGTGCCAGCAGCCCTTCTAGTGGAACTGGCGAGACCCAGTACTTC.